This T cell receptor (beta chain) was captured by sequencing in a study of T cell repertoires in cytomegalovirus infection. Study as a whole: Evidence of both CMV infection and a matching HLA type came from public TCR beta signatures. General study points: Of the TCR beta families, the public ones yielded a cumulative frequency that identified carriers of CMV plus the relevant HLA. Dominating the ex vivo response were TCR beta clonotypes that were CMV-specific and HLA-C-restricted.

This clonotype was seen repeatedly, ten times or more. The antigen remains undetermined. TCRdb reprocessed the reads via MiXCR and lists one record per CDR3 protein. The sample lists under 300,000 distinct CDR3 sequences; approximately 13% were seen once. This receptor was taken from a human donor in good health (CMV status not recorded). Some clones in this sample may be carry-over from other donors' samples. Sample: PBMCs.

The CDR3 loop is CASTRGGDTEAFF. The CDR3 coding sequence is TGTGCCAGCACTCGAGGGGGAGACACTGAAGCTTTCTTT. This rearrangement joins TRBV27 to TRBJ1-1, with a tentative D call TRBD1 (6 bases). Germline loops: CDR1 MNHEY, CDR2 SMNVEV (reference sequence). The CDR3 extends over 13 amino acids. V lost 7 bases, J lost 3 bases, and 12 bases lay in between.